The 18 T cell receptor beta chains in this list originate from one sample, sequenced in a study of post-analysis software for immune sequencing data. Their antigens remain unidentified. Study-wide points: TRBV5-6, TRBV5-1 and TRBV20-1 were among four or five TRBV segments more frequent in patients than controls.

Built from TCR beta cDNA, the libraries had unique molecular identifiers in them. TCRdb reprocessed the PCR reads via MiXCR and lists one record per CDR3 protein. The table lists about 400,000 distinct CDR3 sequences, less than 35% of them singletons, with 13% in the top ten. Sequenced sample: blood. The receptor set was obtained from a girl aged 10-17 years with multiple sclerosis.

V is TRBV15 and J is TRBJ2-1, with a tentative D call TRBD1 (5 bases). Germline V gene data show CDR1 as LNHNV and CDR2 as YYDKDF (reference sequence). Trimming removed 7 bases at V and 2 bases at J, with 15 bases between. The CDR3 is made up of 15 amino acids. The CDR3 nucleotides are TGTGCCACCAAATTGCCAGGGTTCGCCTACAATGAGCAGTTCTTC. Protein product: CATKLPGFAYNEQFF. The full variable domain, its missing parts supplied by reference TRBV15 and TRBJ2-1, is DAMVIQNPRYQVTQFGKPVTLSCSQTLNHNVMYWYQQKSSQAPKLLFHYYDKDFNNEADTPDNFQSRRPNTSFCFLDIRSPGLGDTAMYLCATKLPGFAYNEQFFGPGTRLTVL.

The chain combines TRBV6-2 or TRBV6-3 with TRBJ2-5, with D perhaps matching TRBD1 or TRBD2 (5 bases each). The CDR3 contains 15 residues. Trimming removed 4 bases at V and 0 bases at J, with 12 bases between. Germline V lookup: CDR1 MNHEY, CDR2 SVGEGT. The DNA of the CDR3 is TGTGCCAGCAGTTCCGGGACGGCGTACCAAGAGACCCAGTACTTC. This translates into CASSSGTAYQETQYF.

A remark on this clonotype: The junction departs from germline at one end; a sequencing error may be responsible. The chain links TRBV5-1 to TRBJ2-5, with 12 bases that match TRBD2. The CDR3 has 15 residues. In germline, CDR1 is SGHRS, CDR2 YFSETQ. The DNA of the CDR3 is TGCGCCAGCAGCCGCGGACTAGCGGGACAAGGGACCCAGTACTTC. Translating it yields CASSRGLAGQGTQYF.

V usage is TRBV7-2 and J usage is TRBJ2-3; 7 bases align to TRBD2. V lost 0 bases and J lost 0; bases outside the gene matches: 6. Looked up from germline, CDR1 is SGHTA and CDR2 is FQGNSA. The CDR3 consists of 17 residues. This CDR3 reads CASSLARAGVSTDTQYF. DNA of the CDR3: TGTGCCAGCAGCTTAGCGCGCGCGGGGGTTAGCACAGATACGCAGTATTTT.

In this sample, this clonotype turned up a few times. The chain uses TRBV5-1 and TRBJ2-4, with D perhaps being TRBD1 or TRBD2 (5 bases each). The tail of the sequence fits TRBJ2-7 better, so the J call may be wrong. CDR1 SGHRS and CDR2 YFSETQ come from the germline V gene. CDR3 length equals 13 residues. This CDR3 reads CASSFVGEHEQYF. CDR3 sequence (DNA): TGCGCCAGCAGCTTTGTAGGGGAGCACGAGCAGTACTTC.

This clonotype has only a few counts. The V call is TRBV29-1, the J call TRBJ2-1; no reliable D call. Germline V gives CDR1 SQVTM, CDR2 ANQGSEA. V lost 7 bases, J lost 4 bases, and 14 bases lay in between. The CDR3 has 13 amino acids. DNA of the CDR3: TGCAGCGGCACCCGCGACCCTTACAATGAGCAGTTCTTC. Amino acid sequence: CSGTRDPYNEQFF.

This clonotype has more than one count but fewer than ten. The gene calls are TRBV2 and TRBJ1-5; D unresolved. V shed 4 bases and J shed 2 bases, with 9 bases lying between them. The CDR3 totals 14 residues. Looked up from germline, CDR1 is SNHLY and CDR2 is FYNNEI. The DNA of the CDR3 is TGTGCCAGCAGTGGTATGGTGGGCAATCAGCCCCAGCATTTT. As protein: CASSGMVGNQPQHF.

As to this clonotype: A much bigger clone sits one base away, suggesting this may be a read error. The chain employs TRBV7-9 and TRBJ1-6, with D possibly matching TRBD1 (5 bases). Per germline, CDR1 SEHNR and CDR2 FQNEAQ (reference sequence). This CDR3 contains 15 residues. In DNA, the CDR3 is TGTGCCAACAGCTTTTGGGACGGTTATAATTCACCCCTCCACTTT. Amino acid sequence: CANSFWDGYNSPLHF.

The chain couples TRBV9 to TRBJ2-5, with D perhaps matching TRBD1 or TRBD2 (5 bases each). Judging by the DNA end, TRBJ2-7 fits better; the J call may be wrong. The length of the CDR3 is 15 residues. Germline V CDR1 and CDR2: SGDLS, YYNGEE. The CDR3 reads CASSVEGGGGYEQYF. CDR3 nucleotide sequence: TGTGCCAGCAGCGTAGAAGGAGGTGGGGGCTACGAGCAGTACTTC.

The chain has TRBV12-3 or TRBV12-4 and TRBJ2-5; 7 bases agree with TRBD1. Losses at the gene ends were 5 bases for V and 1 base for J; bases not matched to a gene: 7. The CDR3 covers 15 residues. The CDR3 DNA is TGTGCCAGCAGTATAGGGACAGCATTCCAAGAGACCCAGTACTTC. Translating it yields CASSIGTAFQETQYF.

The genes are TRBV4-2 and TRBJ2-2; D is tentatively TRBD1 or TRBD2 (6 bases each). The germline V and J ends were trimmed by 0 bases and 4 bases, with 12 bases remaining between them. CDR3 length equals 16 residues. Germline assignment: CDR1 LGHNA and CDR2 YNFKEQ. The CDR3 reads CASSQDRGDPTGELFF. CDR3 coding DNA: TGTGCCAGCAGCCAAGATAGGGGGGATCCCACCGGGGAGCTGTTTTTT.

The chain is built from TRBV5-6 and TRBJ2-3; possibly TRBD2 for D (6 bases). Trimming took 0 bases from V and 5 from J, leaving 19 bases between them. The CDR3 contains 17 residues. Germline V gives CDR1 SGHDT, CDR2 YYEEEE. The CDR3 loop is CASSLGLASHLGDTQYF. CDR3 bases: TGTGCCAGCAGCTTGGGGCTAGCGAGCCATCTGGGAGATACGCAGTATTTT.

This clonotype was seen many times. The chain couples TRBV10-3 to TRBJ2-7; the match to TRBD1 covers 7 bases. The germline CDR1 and CDR2 sequences are ENHRY and SYGVKD. This CDR3 has 15 amino acids. Trimming at V came to 0 bases and at J to 2 bases, leaving 4 bases not matched to a gene. CDR3 protein: CAISESNRGTYEQYF. The CDR3, as DNA: TGTGCCATCAGTGAGTCGAACAGGGGAACCTACGAGCAGTACTTC.

This clonotype occurred a few times. This chain joins TRBV12-3 or TRBV12-4 and TRBJ2-7; weak D call: TRBD1 (5 bases). V lost 6 bases and J 4 bases, leaving 13 bases between the germline ends. The length of the CDR3 is 13 residues. CDR3 in DNA: TGTGCCAGCAGACCCCAGGGTAAATACGAGCAGTACTTC. Translating gives CASRPQGKYEQYF.

This chain connects TRBV5-1 to TRBJ1-1; the D is unclear. V dropped 4 bases and J dropped 1 base, with 8 bases sitting between them. CDR1 and CDR2 from the germline V gene are SGHRS and YFSETQ. The CDR3 is 13 residues long. CDR3 residues: CASSTWGNTEAFF. The CDR3 DNA follows: TGCGCCAGCAGCACGTGGGGGAACACTGAAGCTTTCTTT.

On this clonotype itself: A much larger clone sits a single nucleotide away, making a read error possible. The gene calls are TRBV4-1 and TRBJ2-4; 7 bases are shared with TRBD2. The CDR3 has 15 residues. CDR1 and CDR2 from the germline V gene are MGHRA and YSYEKL. Germline trimming cut 8 bases from V and 6 bases from J; bases unmatched to any gene: 13. The CDR3 loop is CASASGVGGGNIQYF. The DNA for the CDR3 is TGCGCCAGCGCGTCCGGAGTAGGCGGGGGAAACATTCAGTACTTC.

The chain employs TRBV7-2 and TRBJ2-7; D is possibly TRBD1 or TRBD2 (7 bases each). Trimming stripped 5 bases from V and 4 bases from J, with 18 bases between. CDR1 SGHTA and CDR2 FQGNSA come from the germline V gene. This CDR3 contains 15 residues. The CDR3 DNA is TGTGCCAGCAGCCTCCAGCGGGACAGACCTTACGAGCAGTACTTC. It is translated as CASSLQRDRPYEQYF.

This clonotype was detected a few times. V gene TRBV5-1 combines with J gene TRBJ2-7; 8 nucleotides agree with TRBD1. V lost 0 bases, J lost 0 bases, and 2 bases stayed unmatched. The CDR3 loop spans 15 amino acids. Germline values: CDR1 SGHRS, CDR2 YFSETQ. This CDR3 is CASSLDRGISYEQYF. The CDR3 DNA is TGCGCCAGCAGCTTGGACAGGGGGATCTCCTACGAGCAGTACTTC.